The clone carrying this T cell receptor beta chain was observed many times. Its antigen is as yet unknown. This sample was taken from a study of regulatory T cells in long-lasting Graves disease. Notes on the study in general: Blood alone, not thyroid tissue, was studied.

Time point described: persistent/refractory GD, antithyroid drugs over 5 years with positive TRAb. PBMC-extracted RNA yielded the TCR library. Investigators prepared the TCR beta libraries by applying iRepertoire HTBI primers and Arm-PCR of CDR3 regions. From the multiplex PCR reads, TCRdb called clonotypes with MiXCR, one entry per CDR3 protein. The sample gives about 310,000 distinct CDR3 sequences, around 21% of which show up once; 45% to 70% is in the top ten. CDR1 and CDR2 from the germline V gene are SGHAT and FQNNGV. The CDR3 runs 12 residues. Trimming took off 3 bases at V and 6 bases at J, with 9 bases between the two ends.

Sequenced here: peripheral blood mononuclear cells (PBMCs), sampled when the disease was refractory, from a patient treated with antithyroid drugs. The TCR was taken from a female donor with Graves disease. J is TRBJ2-7 and V is TRBV11-2, with TRBD2 as a possible D gene (5 bases). CDR3 residues: CASSFIGSEQYF. The CDR3, as DNA: TGTGCCAGCAGCTTCATAGGGAGCGAGCAGTACTTC.